Sequencing of this T cell receptor (beta chain) was carried out in a study of prognosis after radiotherapy for stage I lung cancer. Whole-study context: Not a single patient was given any concurrent therapy alongside stereotactic body radiotherapy, also referred to as SBRT. While some 15 patients showed no significant progression after radiotherapy, four developed distant metastases at a median of about seven months.

The CDR3 is made up of 14 amino acids. Between the trimmed V and J ends, which lost 10 bases and 5 bases, there was a span of 18 bases. The V gene's germline CDR1 is SGHTA and CDR2 FQGNSA. As regards this clonotype: Its antigen is unidentified.

Multiplex PCR, run in two rounds, amplified TCR beta CDR3 from genomic DNA. Used in first-round PCR were primers specific to each TRBV and TRBJ gene. MiXCR, applied by TCRdb to the multiplex PCR reads, yields one record per CDR3 protein. The sample includes 25,000 to 35,000 distinct CDR3 sequences, roughly 49% of them seen just once. Study results and limitations: Gene usage of TRBV and TRBJ reportedly differed between patients with and without metastases. Samples before stereotactic body radiation therapy had more unique TCR clones (median roughly 10,000 versus 7,000).

This specimen was PBMCs, taken before or after stereotactic body radiation therapy (not recorded which). The TCR sequence derives from a donor aged 50 or older with non-small cell lung cancer. V is TRBV7-2 and J is TRBJ1-5; the D gene is possibly TRBD1 (6 bases). CDR3 in amino acids: CAIITRDTDQPQHF. The DNA of the CDR3 is TGTGCCATCATCACCCGGGACACGGATCAGCCCCAGCATTTT.